Shown below are 5 T cell receptor beta chains from a single sample sequenced in a study of shared clonotypes between healthy human individuals. Using immunoSEQ multiplex PCR, the repertoire was profiled, and TCRdb retains in-frame clones only, with some absent. The table records 850,000 to 1,100,000 clones, approximately 80% of them present only once. Source material: memory CD4+ T cells from PBMCs. Subset in this sample: CD45RA-negative fraction. Receptors originate from a young man in good health. Some clones in this sample may be carry-over from other donors' samples.

The V and J genes are TRBV5-4 and TRBJ2-7, with TRBD2 matching 7 bases. The CDR3 has 15 amino acids. The germline CDR1 and CDR2 sequences are SGHNT and YYREEE (reference sequence). V trimming: 4 bases; J trimming: 3 bases; junction bases outside the gene matches: 10. The DNA of the CDR3 is TGTGCCAGCAGCCTGGCGGCGGGAGTGAACTACGAGCAGTACTTC. Translation gives CASSLAAGVNYEQYF.

This clone was counted a single time. The chain couples TRBV5-1 to TRBJ2-7, with D unresolved. CDR3 length: 14 amino acids. Trimming shortened V by 3 bases and J by 0 bases, and 10 bases separated the two germline ends. CDR1 and CDR2 from the germline V gene are SGHRS and YFSETQ. The CDR3: CASSYSVSSYEQYF. In DNA form, the CDR3 reads TGCGCCAGCAGCTACAGCGTCAGCTCCTACGAGCAGTACTTC.

This chain connects TRBV7-8 to TRBJ1-4; TRBD1 is a possible D gene (6 bases). The ends were cut back, 5 bases at V and 0 bases at J, with 10 bases in the middle. The CDR3 is 15 amino acids. Germline-derived CDR1 and CDR2 are SGHVS and FQNEAQ. CDR3 amino acids: CASSQGPATNEKLFF. The CDR3, as DNA: TGTGCCAGCAGCCAGGGGCCCGCAACTAATGAAAAACTGTTTTTT.

The J gene is TRBJ2-3, the V gene TRBV5-1; D is possibly TRBD2 (6 bases). V shed 1 base and J shed 4 bases, with 16 bases lying between them. This CDR3 is 16 amino acids long. CDR1 SGHRS and CDR2 YFSETQ come from the germline V gene. The CDR3 region has the DNA TGCGCCAGCAGCTTGAATCAGGGAGGCGTCGCAGATACGCAGTATTTT. Translation gives CASSLNQGGVADTQYF.

The chain links TRBV15 to TRBJ2-3, with a weak D call TRBD2 (6 bases). The germline V gene encodes CDR1 LNHNV and CDR2 YYDKDF (reference sequence). The length of the CDR3 is 17 residues. V lost 1 base to trimming and J lost 5 bases, with 19 bases between them. The CDR3 loop reads CATSRVPPQRAKDTQYF. CDR3 in DNA: TGTGCCACCAGCAGAGTACCTCCCCAGCGGGCTAAAGATACGCAGTATTTT.